These 20 T cell receptor beta chains share one sample of origin, sequenced in a study of patients and donors after allogeneic stem cell transplantation. One entry per CDR3 protein, called by TCRdb with MiXCR from the RT-PCR reads. The sample includes about 960,000 distinct CDR3 sequences, under 20% of them seen just once. Sequenced sample: blood, either unsorted or a sorted T cell fraction (not recorded which). These receptors all come from a human donor who was either an allogeneic HSCT recipient or a stem cell or donor lymphocyte infusion donor (not recorded which). It is not recorded whose cells these are; they may come from a transplant donor.

This clonotype was detected only a few times. The gene calls are TRBV6-4 and TRBJ2-2; no clear D. Trimming cost V 2 bases and J 2 bases, with 6 bases left between them. Germline CDR1 reads MRHNA; CDR2 reads SNTAGT. The CDR3 runs to 14 residues. Here the CDR3 reads CASSDDGNTGELFF. The CDR3 DNA reads TGTGCCAGCAGTGACGACGGCAACACCGGGGAGCTGTTTTTT.

This clonotype has just a few counts. This rearrangement joins TRBV14 to TRBJ1-1; the D is unclear. CDR3 length equals 16 residues. V was cut by 1 base and J by 3 bases, with 15 bases left in between. Germline-derived CDR1 and CDR2 are SGHDN and FVKESK. The CDR3 protein is CASSQVRGASYTEAFF. The DNA for the CDR3 is TGTGCCAGCAGCCAAGTAAGAGGTGCGTCGTACACTGAAGCTTTCTTT.

This clonotype was seen more than once but under ten times. The chain is built from TRBV12-3 or TRBV12-4 and TRBJ1-6, with D possibly TRBD1 on 5 matching bases. This CDR3 contains 16 residues. V was shortened by 5 bases and J by 5 bases, with 16 bases between the two germline ends. The CDR3 DNA follows: TGTGCCAGCAGTCCCCATGGGACTTTGAATAATTCACCCCTCCACTTT. It is translated as CASSPHGTLNNSPLHF.

V and J are TRBV6-5 and TRBJ1-2; D remains ambiguous. The CDR3 has 12 residues. The germline CDR1 and CDR2 sequences are MNHEY and SVGAGI. Between the trimmed V and J ends, which lost 2 bases and 4 bases, there was a span of 5 bases. For the CDR3, the DNA is TGTGCCAGCAGTTACGGACGCTATGGCTACACCTTC. It specifies CASSYGRYGYTF.

The chain links TRBV4-2 to TRBJ2-7; TRBD2 agrees at 15 bases. Per the germline V gene, CDR1 is LGHNA and CDR2 is YNFKEQ. V was clipped by 0 bases and J by 2 bases; unmatched bases: 8. This CDR3 is 19 amino acids long. CDR3 coding DNA: TGTGCCAGCAGCCAAGACCCCGGGGGACTAGCGGGAGGAACCTACGAGCAGTACTTC. It translates to CASSQDPGGLAGGTYEQYF.

This clonotype was counted between two and nine times. The rearrangement uses TRBV5-1 and TRBJ1-2; a possible D gene is TRBD1 (6 bases). With 4 bases removed from V and 4 bases from J, the gap between germline ends came to 17 bases. Germline V gene sequence: CDR1 SGHRS, CDR2 YFSETQ. CDR3 length: 15 residues. CDR3 DNA sequence: TGCGCCAGCAGCCCAGGGGACGGAGGCCTCTATGGCTACACCTTC. Translating gives CASSPGDGGLYGYTF.

This clonotype was observed a handful of times. This chain connects TRBV29-1 to TRBJ2-4; no reliable D call. V was cut by 0 bases and J by 0 bases, with 9 bases left in between. The CDR3 consists of 15 residues. CDR1 and CDR2 from the germline V gene are SQVTM and ANQGSEA. The CDR3 loop is CSVEEEQLAKNIQYF. The CDR3 nucleotides read TGCAGCGTTGAAGAGGAACAGCTAGCCAAAAACATTCAGTACTTC.

V usage is TRBV20-1 and J usage is TRBJ2-5; 10 bases fit TRBD2. The CDR3 covers 14 residues. V trimming: 1 base; J trimming: 4 bases; junction bases outside the gene matches: 3. Per germline, CDR1 DFQATT and CDR2 SNEGSKA (reference sequence). CDR3 in DNA: TGCAGTGCTAGAGTAGCGGGAGGACCAGAGACCCAGTACTTC. Its protein product is CSARVAGGPETQYF.

In its sample, this clonotype was seen a few times. The J gene is TRBJ2-7, the V gene TRBV7-8; weak D call: TRBD2 (5 bases). V shed 3 bases and J shed 7 bases, with 10 bases lying between them. The CDR3 has 12 amino acids. Germline CDR1 SGHVS, CDR2 FQNEAQ. In DNA form, the CDR3 reads TGTGCCAGCAGCTTGGACTTGGGGGAGCAGTACTTC. Its protein is CASSLDLGEQYF.

Only a few counts were recorded for this clonotype. This chain uses TRBV7-2 with TRBJ1-2; no clear D. The V gene lost 6 bases and the J gene lost 4 bases, with 12 bases spanning the gap. The CDR3 is made up of 13 amino acids. Germline assignment: CDR1 SGHTA and CDR2 FQGNSA. The CDR3 here is CASRNGLGYGYTF. In nucleotides, the CDR3 is TGTGCCAGCAGGAATGGGTTGGGCTATGGCTACACCTTC.

The V gene is TRBV4-3, the J gene TRBJ1-2, with a weak D call TRBD1 (6 bases). Germline-derived CDR1 and CDR2 are LGHNA and YSLEER. V dropped 4 bases and J dropped 3 bases, with 15 bases sitting between them. The CDR3 consists of 15 residues. CDR3 residues: CASSPGVGIHYGYTF. For the CDR3, the DNA is TGCGCCAGCAGCCCAGGGGTGGGCATTCACTATGGCTACACCTTC.

The rearrangement links TRBV20-1 to TRBJ2-1, with 7 nucleotides matching TRBD2. CDR1 is DFQATT, CDR2 SNEGSKA, per germline (reference sequence). This CDR3 contains 17 residues. The junction had 19 bases not matched to a gene; V was cut back by 4 bases and J by 7 bases. CDR3 protein: CSAIVALVAGAKNEQFF. The CDR3 nucleotides are TGCAGTGCTATCGTAGCTCTGGTGGCGGGAGCAAAGAATGAGCAGTTCTTC.

This clonotype has only a few counts. The V and J genes are TRBV20-1 and TRBJ2-7, with 10 bases identical to TRBD1. The CDR3 is 16 amino acids. V trimming: 0 bases; J trimming: 3 bases; junction bases outside the gene matches: 8. Germline V gene sequence: CDR1 DFQATT, CDR2 SNEGSKA (reference sequence). CDR3 region: CSARDVDRGFFYEQYF. CDR3 DNA: TGCAGTGCTAGAGACGTGGACAGGGGGTTTTTCTACGAGCAGTACTTC.

The sample holds a few counts of this clonotype. In nucleotides, the CDR3 is TGTGCCAGCAGCGTAGGGGAGCGCCTGGGGGAGACCCAGTACTTC. It is translated as CASSVGERLGETQYF. The rearrangement joins TRBV9 to TRBJ2-5; tentatively, D is TRBD2 (5 bases). V was shortened by 0 bases and J by 5 bases, with 14 bases between the two germline ends. The germline V gene has CDR1 SGDLS and CDR2 YYNGEE. There are 15 residues in the CDR3.

This clonotype showed up just a few times. The chain couples TRBV4-2 to TRBJ1-2, with a tentative D call TRBD1 (5 bases). V was trimmed by 1 base and J by 3 bases, leaving 12 bases between them. In germline, CDR1 is LGHNA, CDR2 YNFKEQ. This CDR3 comprises 15 residues. The CDR3 loop is CASSQARVRDYGYTF. The CDR3 DNA follows: TGTGCCAGCAGCCAAGCACGGGTCAGGGACTATGGCTACACCTTC.

The V gene is TRBV20-1, the J gene TRBJ2-1, with 10 bases fitting TRBD1. J was trimmed by 1 base and V by 2 bases; bases with no gene match: 2. This CDR3 spans 15 amino acids. Germline assignment: CDR1 DFQATT and CDR2 SNEGSKA (reference sequence). The CDR3 spells CSARSDRGSYNEQFF. The CDR3 DNA follows: TGCAGTGCTAGATCGGACAGGGGGTCCTACAATGAGCAGTTCTTC.

V is TRBV4-1 and J is TRBJ2-1, with D perhaps matching TRBD2 (6 bases). Germline V CDR1 and CDR2: MGHRA, YSYEKL. Trimming pared 0 bases from V and 5 bases from J, leaving 14 bases between. The length of the CDR3 is 16 residues. In DNA form, the CDR3 reads TGCGCCAGCAGCCAAGAAACTAGCCGGCGGGACAATGAGCAGTTCTTC. Amino acid sequence: CASSQETSRRDNEQFF.

This clonotype was counted a few times. V is TRBV9 and J is TRBJ2-5, with TRBD2 matching over 10 bases. The trim removed 4 bases at V and 7 bases at J, leaving 7 bases unmatched. The CDR3 totals 14 residues. Germline V gene sequence: CDR1 SGDLS, CDR2 YYNGEE. The CDR3: CASSILAGEGTQYF. CDR3 sequence (DNA): TGTGCCAGCAGCATTCTAGCGGGAGAGGGGACCCAGTACTTC.

This chain uses TRBV6-2 or TRBV6-3 with TRBJ2-5, with unresolved D. Germline values: CDR1 MNHEY, CDR2 SVGEGT. V was trimmed by 6 bases and J by 3 bases, leaving 14 bases between them. The CDR3 contains 14 residues. CDR3 sequence reads: CASRTLSLEETQYF. The CDR3 DNA follows: TGTGCCAGCAGAACCCTTTCTTTGGAAGAGACCCAGTACTTC.

V usage is TRBV27 and J usage is TRBJ2-1; 12 bases are shared with TRBD2. The CDR3 has 18 amino acids. Germline loops: CDR1 MNHEY, CDR2 SMNVEV (reference sequence). V was clipped by 3 bases and J by 4 bases; unmatched bases: 10. CDR3 coding DNA: TGTGCCAGCAGTTTTGAGTCTAGCGGGGGGGCCCGGTACAATGAGCAGTTCTTC. Amino acid sequence: CASSFESSGGARYNEQFF.